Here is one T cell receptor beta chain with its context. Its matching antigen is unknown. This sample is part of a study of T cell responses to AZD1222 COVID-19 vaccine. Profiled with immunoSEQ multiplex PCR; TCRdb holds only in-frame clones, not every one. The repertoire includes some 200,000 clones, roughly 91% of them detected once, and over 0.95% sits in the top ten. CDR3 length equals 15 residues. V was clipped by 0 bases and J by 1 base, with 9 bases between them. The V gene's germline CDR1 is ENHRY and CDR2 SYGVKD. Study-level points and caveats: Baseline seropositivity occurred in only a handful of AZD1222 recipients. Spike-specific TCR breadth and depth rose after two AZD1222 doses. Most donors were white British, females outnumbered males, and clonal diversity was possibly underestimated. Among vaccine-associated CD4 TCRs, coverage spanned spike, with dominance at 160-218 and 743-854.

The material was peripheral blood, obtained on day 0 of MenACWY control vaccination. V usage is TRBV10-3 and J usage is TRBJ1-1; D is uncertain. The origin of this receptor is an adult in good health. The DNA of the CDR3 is TGTGCCATCAGTGAGTCACCGGGTACGAACACTGAAGCTTTCTTT. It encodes CAISESPGTNTEAFF.